These T cell receptor beta chains were read from a single sample in a study of blood T cell repertoires in COVID-19. Profiling relied on immunoSEQ multiplex PCR, and the TCRdb table lists in-frame clones only, not all of them. The sample holds more than 250,000 clones, roughly 86% seen once. Sequenced: PBMCs or T cells enriched from blood (not recorded which). The receptor source for this set is a woman in her twenties or thirties who had recovered from COVID-19. The conserved cysteine and the conserved F or W are not part of the CDR3 here. A D gene is named only where the DNA matches it firmly. The size entry is marked missing in some rows and otherwise reads once, few, many or a size class.

d_gene,j_gene,abundance,v_gene,CDR3aa
.,TRBJ1-3,.,TRBV25-1,ASSDSVSGNTIY
.,TRBJ1-1,.,TRBV4-2,ASSQVTGSTEAF
TRBD2,TRBJ2-6,.,TRBV9,ASSRSRGGSSGANVLT
.,TRBJ2-3,.,TRBV19,ASRLPRPTSTDTQY
.,TRBJ2-1,.,TRBV11-2,ASSLGGGSNEQF
TRBD1,TRBJ1-5,many,TRBV5-6,ASSGGTDPFNQPQH
.,TRBJ1-1,.,TRBV11-3,ASSLAAGDTEAF
TRBD1,TRBJ1-1,.,TRBV6-1,ASSEVNRGASEAF
.,TRBJ2-2,few,TRBV5-5,ASSLAPGRAGELF
.,TRBJ2-3,.,TRBV5-1,ASSLALYTDTQY
.,TRBJ1-2,.,TRBV4-1,ASSRTATGGYT
.,TRBJ1-5,.,TRBV6-4,ASSDSSRGPQH
.,TRBJ2-3,.,TRBV30,AWSPAVDTQY
.,TRBJ1-6,.,TRBV7-2,ASSLRQLNSPLH
.,TRBJ1-1,.,TRBV25-1,ASSSSLAAF
TRBD1,TRBJ1-6,.,TRBV10-1,ASINRTGYNSPLH
.,TRBJ1-1,few,TRBV11-1,ASSFSRAPREAF
.,TRBJ1-4,.,TRBV6-5,ASNLDRKLF
TRBD2,TRBJ2-5,.,TRBV11-3,ASSLGTSGQETQY
.,TRBJ2-3,.,TRBV24-1,ATSDPGLRNTDTQY
.,TRBJ1-2,.,TRBV10-3,AISGASSREGGYT
.,TRBJ2-7,.,TRBV6-2/TRBV6-3,ASSYARAEQY
TRBD2,TRBJ2-1,.,TRBV9,ASSVGSSGGFSYNEQF
TRBD1,TRBJ2-5,.,TRBV5-4,ASSPTGGETQY
.,TRBJ1-1,once,TRBV7-3,ASSLSRDGTEAF
TRBD1,TRBJ2-2,.,TRBV11-3,ASSLGQGAGELF
.,TRBJ1-2,.,TRBV5-1,ASSLEAPADYGYT
TRBD1,TRBJ1-3,.,TRBV5-1,ASSLGQGPGGTIY
TRBD1,TRBJ2-7,.,TRBV2,ASSGTGTPYEQY
.,TRBJ1-3,.,TRBV7-2,ASSSRTGNTIY
TRBD1,TRBJ1-2,few,TRBV5-5,ASTIIPGQQNYGYT
TRBD1,TRBJ2-7,.,TRBV5-4,ASSGWTGDYSEQY
.,TRBJ2-2,.,TRBV5-1,ASSLPWAPRGELF
.,TRBJ2-3,.,TRBV24-1,ATSDPYGGPYLTDTQY
TRBD2,TRBJ2-5,.,TRBV19,ASSISGGATGTQY
TRBD1,TRBJ1-5,.,TRBV19,ASSGTGTNQPQH
.,TRBJ1-1,.,TRBV28,ASTGDSRGNTEAF
.,TRBJ2-5,.,TRBV10-3,AISDRLGETQY
.,TRBJ1-1,.,TRBV5-1,ASRLTVNTEAF
.,TRBJ2-3,.,TRBV30,AWTSGLDTQY
TRBD1,TRBJ2-5,.,TRBV7-9,ASSPRIQGLTETQY
.,TRBJ1-2,once,TRBV19,ASSALLMVLGYT
.,TRBJ1-4,.,TRBV7-4,ASSARSTSPNEKLF
.,TRBJ2-3,once,TRBV7-9,ASSPPKVRGHLEDTQY
.,TRBJ2-2,.,TRBV18,ASSPTGELF
.,TRBJ1-2,.,TRBV6-1,ASSERRTAYGYT
.,TRBJ2-3,.,TRBV11-3,ASSLTGPGTDTQY
TRBD1,TRBJ1-5,.,TRBV2,ASSPGQGAGQPQH
TRBD2,TRBJ2-5,.,TRBV6-5,ASIPTGGMETQY
TRBD1,TRBJ1-3,.,TRBV2,ASSELAGGIRNTIY
.,TRBJ1-1,.,TRBV7-3,ASSLMGGSNTEAF
.,TRBJ1-2,.,TRBV5-1,ASRNLLPGNYGYT
TRBD1,TRBJ2-1,.,TRBV6-2/TRBV6-3,ASSLRQGQVYNEQF
TRBD2,TRBJ2-3,.,TRBV3-1/TRBV3-2,ASSRGGGATDTQY
.,TRBJ1-2,.,TRBV9,ASSAGGPVGYT
.,TRBJ2-2,.,TRBV13,ASSSTNTGELF
.,TRBJ1-5,few,TRBV29-1,SVLDTGNQPQH
.,TRBJ2-3,.,TRBV15,ATSWRGSTTDTQY